Listed below are T cell receptor beta chains from one sample, sequenced in a study of shared clonotypes between healthy human individuals. Profiling relied on immunoSEQ multiplex PCR, and the TCRdb table lists in-frame clones only, not all of them. The sample contains 1,100,000 or so clones, more than 75% of which appear only once. Material for sequencing was memory CD4+ T cells from PBMCs. These receptors were collected from a young man in good health. Some clones in this sample may be carry-over from other donors' samples. Both conserved end residues are part of each CDR3. The D gene is left open where the match is weak. The size of a clone is reported for some rows only, either as once, few or many, or as a class for expanded clones.

size	V	D	J	DNA	CDR3
few	TRBV27	TRBD2	TRBJ2-1	TGTGCCAGCAGTTTGGGGGCGGGAGGGCCATCCTACAATGAGCAGTTCTTC	CASSLGAGGPSYNEQFF
NA	TRBV5-1	NA	TRBJ2-1	TGCGCCAGCAGCTTTTCTAGCCGATCAGGGCGTCAGTTCTTC	CASSFSSRSGRQFF
NA	TRBV7-2	NA	TRBJ1-1	TGTGCCAGCAGCTTAGTGGCTGTAGGGAACACTGAAGCTTTCTTT	CASSLVAVGNTEAFF
NA	TRBV6-1	NA	TRBJ2-2	TGTGCCAGCAGTGTTCAGGGGTCCGGGGAGCTGTTTTTT	CASSVQGSGELFF
NA	TRBV11-1	NA	TRBJ2-7	TGTGCCAGCAGCTTACCCCTATTTCCCTACGAGCAGTACTTC	CASSLPLFPYEQYF
NA	TRBV19	NA	TRBJ1-1	TGTGCCAGTAGTACCCGGGGCACTATGAACACTGAAGCTTTCTTT	CASSTRGTMNTEAFF
few	TRBV10-1	NA	TRBJ2-1	TGCGCCAGCAGTGAGGGACTTGACTACAATGAGCAGTTCTTC	CASSEGLDYNEQFF
NA	TRBV19	TRBD1	TRBJ1-1	TGTGCCAGTAGTCTGAGAGGGGGCGGGATCACTGAAGCTTTCTTT	CASSLRGGGITEAFF
NA	TRBV14	TRBD1	TRBJ1-2	TGTGCCAGCAGCCAAATACGGGGGACAGGAGGCTACACCTTC	CASSQIRGTGGYTF
NA	TRBV7-2	NA	TRBJ2-1	TGTGCCAGCAGCCCAATTAGAACCCGCCGGAGTGAGCAGTTCTTC	CASSPIRTRRSEQFF
NA	TRBV7-3	TRBD2	TRBJ2-1	TGTGCCAGCAGCCCCCGGTCTAGCGGCGCGAATGAGCAGTTCTTC	CASSPRSSGANEQFF
once	TRBV14	NA	TRBJ2-1	TGTGCCAGCAGCCAGCACCAGGGCGGTGAGCAGTTCTTC	CASSQHQGGEQFF
few	TRBV4-1	NA	TRBJ2-5	TGCGCCAGCAGCCCGAGGGGGCGGGAGCTCGGGACCCAGTACTTC	CASSPRGRELGTQYF
NA	TRBV5-1	NA	TRBJ1-3	TGCGCCAGCAGCTCCAACACCGGCTCTGGAAACACCATATATTTT	CASSSNTGSGNTIYF
once	TRBV27	TRBD1	TRBJ2-1	TGTGCCAGCAGGGGACAGGGGACTAGTGAGCAGTTCTTC	CASRGQGTSEQFF
NA	TRBV2	NA	TRBJ1-5	TGTGCCAGCAGCCCGGGAGCCAATCAGCCCCAGCATTTT	CASSPGANQPQHF
NA	TRBV5-5	NA	TRBJ1-1	TGTGCCAGCAGCTTCCATGCGAACACTGAAGCTTTCTTT	CASSFHANTEAFF
few	TRBV19	NA	TRBJ1-5	TGTGCCAGTAGTATTCGGCAGGGCAGTCAGCCCCAGCATTTT	CASSIRQGSQPQHF
NA	TRBV18	NA	TRBJ2-5	TGTGCCAGCTCACTTACAGTGTGGGGCCGCCAAGAGACCCAGTACTTC	CASSLTVWGRQETQYF
NA	TRBV28	TRBD1	TRBJ2-3	TGTGCCAGCAGTTTAGGGACAGGAGGGATGACAGATACGCAGTATTTT	CASSLGTGGMTDTQYF
NA	TRBV7-2	TRBD1	TRBJ1-2	TGTGCCAGCAGGTATGGACAGGGGAACGATGGCTACACCTTC	CASRYGQGNDGYTF
NA	TRBV7-3	TRBD2	TRBJ2-7	TGTGCCAGCAGCCGGACTAGCGGGATCTACGAGCAGTACTTC	CASSRTSGIYEQYF
NA	TRBV12-2	NA	TRBJ2-3	TGTGCAAGTCGCTCGCGGACTAGCGGGAGCACAGATACGCAGTATTTT	CASRSRTSGSTDTQYF
NA	TRBV11-3	NA	TRBJ2-2	TGTGCCAGCAGCTCCGGACTGAACACCGGGGAGCTGTTTTTT	CASSSGLNTGELFF
NA	TRBV5-1	NA	TRBJ1-1	TGCGCCAGCAGCGTCGGGGTTTACACTGAAGCTTTCTTT	CASSVGVYTEAFF
NA	TRBV7-2	NA	TRBJ1-1	TGTGCCAGCAGCTTAGGGGGGTTTGAAGCTTTCTTT	CASSLGGFEAFF
NA	TRBV5-1	NA	TRBJ2-1	TGCGCCAGCAGCTCATCGGTCCCCTACAATGAGCAGTTCTTC	CASSSSVPYNEQFF
NA	TRBV4-2	NA	TRBJ1-2	TGTGCCAGCAGCCCAAGCGGGGAAGGGGGAAGGAGCTACACCTTC	CASSPSGEGGRSYTF
once	TRBV28	TRBD1	TRBJ1-3	TGTGCCAGCAGTTTACCAGGACAGGTCGGCGGAAACACCATATATTTT	CASSLPGQVGGNTIYF